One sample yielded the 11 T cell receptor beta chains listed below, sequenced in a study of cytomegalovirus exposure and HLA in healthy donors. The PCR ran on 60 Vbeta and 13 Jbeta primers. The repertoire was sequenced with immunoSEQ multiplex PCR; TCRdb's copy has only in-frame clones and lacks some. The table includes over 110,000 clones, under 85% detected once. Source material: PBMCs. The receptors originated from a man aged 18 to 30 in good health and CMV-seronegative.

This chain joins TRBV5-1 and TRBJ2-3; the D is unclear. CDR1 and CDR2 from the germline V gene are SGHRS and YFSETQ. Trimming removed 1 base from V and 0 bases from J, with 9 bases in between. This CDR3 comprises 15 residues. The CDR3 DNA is TGCGCCAGCAGCTTGACAGAGATTAGCACAGATACGCAGTATTTT. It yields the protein CASSLTEISTDTQYF. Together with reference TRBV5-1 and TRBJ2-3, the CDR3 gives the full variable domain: KAGVTQTPRYLIKTRGQQVTLSCSPISGHRSVSWYQQTPGQGLQFLFEYFSETQRNKGNFPGRFSGRQFSNSRSEMNVSTLELGDSALYLCASSLTEISTDTQYFGPGTRLTVL.

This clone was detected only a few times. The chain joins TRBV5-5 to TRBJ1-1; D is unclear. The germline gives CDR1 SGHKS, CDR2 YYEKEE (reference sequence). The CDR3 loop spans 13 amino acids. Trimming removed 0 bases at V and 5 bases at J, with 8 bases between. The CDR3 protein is CASSLGRDTEAFF. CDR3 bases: TGTGCCAGCAGCTTGGGGCGGGATACTGAAGCTTTCTTT.

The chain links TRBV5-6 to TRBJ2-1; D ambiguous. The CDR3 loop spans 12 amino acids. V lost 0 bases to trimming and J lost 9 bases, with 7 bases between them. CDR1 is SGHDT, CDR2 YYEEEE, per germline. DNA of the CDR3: TGTGCCAGCAGCTTGGTTTCAGGTGAGCAGTTCTTC. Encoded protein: CASSLVSGEQFF.

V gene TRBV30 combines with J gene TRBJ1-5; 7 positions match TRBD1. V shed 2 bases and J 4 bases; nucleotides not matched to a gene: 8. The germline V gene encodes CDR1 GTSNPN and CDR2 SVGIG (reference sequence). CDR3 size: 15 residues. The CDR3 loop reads CAWSTQGHPNQPQHF. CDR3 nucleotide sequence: TGTGCCTGGAGTACACAGGGGCACCCAAATCAGCCCCAGCATTTT.

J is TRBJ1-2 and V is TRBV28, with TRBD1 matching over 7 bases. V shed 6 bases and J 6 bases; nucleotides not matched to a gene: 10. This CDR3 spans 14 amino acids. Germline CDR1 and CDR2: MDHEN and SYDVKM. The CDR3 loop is CASRLSHRGNGYTF. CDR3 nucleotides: TGTGCCAGCAGACTCTCACACAGGGGAAATGGCTACACCTTC.

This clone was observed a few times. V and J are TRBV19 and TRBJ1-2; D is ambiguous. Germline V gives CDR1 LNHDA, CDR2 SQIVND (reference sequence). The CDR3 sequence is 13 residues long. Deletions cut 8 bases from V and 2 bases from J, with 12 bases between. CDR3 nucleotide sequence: TGTGCCAGTTCCCAAGCCCGGAACTATGGCTACACCTTC. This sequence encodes CASSQARNYGYTF.

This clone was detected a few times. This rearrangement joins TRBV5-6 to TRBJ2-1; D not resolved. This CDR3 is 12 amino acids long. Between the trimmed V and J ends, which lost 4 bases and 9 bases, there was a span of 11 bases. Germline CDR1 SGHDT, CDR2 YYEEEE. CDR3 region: CASSPWSGEQFF. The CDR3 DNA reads TGTGCCAGCAGCCCCTGGTCCGGTGAGCAGTTCTTC. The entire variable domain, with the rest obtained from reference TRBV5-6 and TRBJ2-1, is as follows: DAGVTQSPTHLIKTRGQQVTLRCSPKSGHDTVSWYQQALGQGPQFIFQYYEEEERQRGNFPDRFSGHQFPNYSSELNVNALLLGDSALYLCASSPWSGEQFFGPGTRLTVL.

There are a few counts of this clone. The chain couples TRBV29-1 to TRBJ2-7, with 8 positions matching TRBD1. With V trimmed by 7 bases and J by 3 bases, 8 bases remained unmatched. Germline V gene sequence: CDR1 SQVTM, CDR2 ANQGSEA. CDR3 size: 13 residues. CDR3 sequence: CSAQGVIGYEQYF. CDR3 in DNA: TGCAGCGCACAGGGGGTGATAGGCTACGAGCAGTACTTC.

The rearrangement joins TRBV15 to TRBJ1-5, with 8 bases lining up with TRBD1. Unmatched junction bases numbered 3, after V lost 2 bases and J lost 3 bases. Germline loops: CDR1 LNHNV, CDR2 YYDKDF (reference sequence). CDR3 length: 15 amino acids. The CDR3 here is CATSRLTGDNQPQHF. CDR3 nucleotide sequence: TGTGCCACCAGCAGATTGACAGGGGACAATCAGCCCCAGCATTTT.

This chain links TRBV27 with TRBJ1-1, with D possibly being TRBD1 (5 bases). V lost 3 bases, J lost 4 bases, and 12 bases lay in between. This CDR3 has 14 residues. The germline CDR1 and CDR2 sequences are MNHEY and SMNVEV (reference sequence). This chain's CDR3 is CASSFGGVGTEAFF. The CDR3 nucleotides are TGTGCCAGCAGTTTCGGGGGTGTGGGCACTGAAGCTTTCTTT.

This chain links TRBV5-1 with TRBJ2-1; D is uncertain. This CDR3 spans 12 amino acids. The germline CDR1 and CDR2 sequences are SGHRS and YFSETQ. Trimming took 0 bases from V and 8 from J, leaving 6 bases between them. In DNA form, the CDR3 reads TGCGCCAGCAGCTTGGAAAGAGATGAGCAGTTCTTC. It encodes CASSLERDEQFF.